These T cell receptor beta chains were read from a single sample in a study of Tregs in tolerant kidney transplant recipients. Some clones are missing from TCRdb's copy, which holds only in-frame ones; the method was immunoSEQ multiplex PCR. Seen here are about 78,000 clones, 75% to 95% observed once, and the top ten hold approximately 0.35%. The input for sequencing was Tregs from blood, taken before the transplant. The receptors stem from a human donor who received a combined kidney and bone marrow transplant. CDR3s include the opening cysteine and the closing phenylalanine or tryptophan. A D gene is named only where the DNA matches it firmly. The size entry is marked missing in some rows and otherwise reads once, few, many or a size class.

J gene | V gene | clone size | CDR3 length | D gene | CDR3 DNA | CDR3 protein
TRBJ2-2 | TRBV18 | - | 16 | - | TGTGCCAGCTCATCCCGAGCGGACACAAACACCGGGGAGCTGTTTTTT | CASSSRADTNTGELFF
TRBJ2-7 | TRBV7-2 | - | 16 | TRBD2 | TGTGCCAGCAGCCTACTAGCGGGAGATACCTCCTACGAGCAGTACTTC | CASSLLAGDTSYEQYF
TRBJ2-3 | TRBV11-3 | - | 14 | TRBD1 | TGTGCCAGCAGCTCGGGACAGCCCACAGATACGCAGTATTTT | CASSSGQPTDTQYF
TRBJ1-2 | TRBV28 | - | 13 | - | TGTGCCAGCAGTTTTACAGCTAACTATGGCTACACCTTC | CASSFTANYGYTF
TRBJ2-4 | TRBV7-9 | - | 17 | - | TGTGCCAGCAGCTTAGCGGGGGACATATTAGCCAAAAACATTCAGTACTTC | CASSLAGDILAKNIQYF
TRBJ1-5 | TRBV19 | - | 14 | TRBD1 | TGTGCCAGTATCGAGACAGGGTGGGGGCAGCCCCAGCATTTT | CASIETGWGQPQHF
TRBJ1-1 | TRBV6-6 | - | 14 | - | TGTGCCAGCAGTTACTCGGGAAAGAACACTGAAGCTTTCTTT | CASSYSGKNTEAFF
TRBJ1-2 | TRBV5-1 | once | 16 | TRBD1 | TGCGCCAGCAGCTCACAAGGGACAGGGCTTAACTATGGCTACACCTTC | CASSSQGTGLNYGYTF
TRBJ1-3 | TRBV14 | - | 16 | - | TGTGCCAGCAGCCAAGGTCTGGGAATTTCTGGAAACACCATATATTTT | CASSQGLGISGNTIYF
TRBJ2-1 | TRBV21-1 | - | 15 | - | TGTGCCAGCAGCAAAGGGCGGGGACATGAGATAAAGGTGGTCTTC | CASSKGRGHEIKVVF
TRBJ1-1 | TRBV5-1 | - | 16 | TRBD1 | TGCGCCAGCAGCTGGGGGGACAGGTATACTAACACTGAAGCTTTCTTT | CASSWGDRYTNTEAFF
TRBJ1-1 | TRBV5-1 | once | 14 | TRBD1 | TGCGCCAGCAGCGCCGGGACAGGGTTAGCTGAAGCTTTCTTT | CASSAGTGLAEAFF
TRBJ2-2 | TRBV7-9 | - | 13 | - | TGTGCCAGCAGCGGGTTTTTCACCGGGGAGCTGTTTTTT | CASSGFFTGELFF
TRBJ1-1 | TRBV10-3 | - | 13 | - | TGTGCCGTAAACAGGGTGATGAACACTGAAGCTTTCTTT | CAVNRVMNTEAFF
TRBJ2-3 | TRBV19 | - | 16 | TRBD1 | TGTGCCAGTAGTATGCGGACAGGGGGAATCACAGATACGCAGTATTTT | CASSMRTGGITDTQYF
TRBJ1-2 | TRBV7-8 | - | 14 | - | TGTGCCAGCAGTTACGGACGGGGGAGGGATGGCTACACCTTC | CASSYGRGRDGYTF
TRBJ1-4 | TRBV18 | - | 14 | TRBD1 | TGTGCCAGCTCACCGCGACAGGGCGGTGAAAAACTGTTTTTT | CASSPRQGGEKLFF
TRBJ2-7 | TRBV13 | once | 15 | - | TGTGCCAGCAGCTTAACAGGGTCATCAAGCTACGAGCAGTACTTC | CASSLTGSSSYEQYF
TRBJ1-1 | TRBV9 | - | 14 | - | TGTGCCAGCAGCGTAGACGGGGGGGCATATGAAGCTTTCTTT | CASSVDGGAYEAFF
TRBJ2-1 | TRBV6-5 | - | 11 | - | TGTGCCAGCAGTTCCGGCTTTGAGCAGTTCTTC | CASSSGFEQFF
TRBJ1-5 | TRBV19 | - | 15 | - | TGTGCCAGTACCTCCCGGGGGGCCAGCAATCAGCCCCAGCATTTT | CASTSRGASNQPQHF
TRBJ2-7 | TRBV28 | - | 18 | - | TGTGCCAGCAGTTACCCGCCCCACTCCAGGGTTTTGGTCTACGAGCAGTACTTC | CASSYPPHSRVLVYEQYF